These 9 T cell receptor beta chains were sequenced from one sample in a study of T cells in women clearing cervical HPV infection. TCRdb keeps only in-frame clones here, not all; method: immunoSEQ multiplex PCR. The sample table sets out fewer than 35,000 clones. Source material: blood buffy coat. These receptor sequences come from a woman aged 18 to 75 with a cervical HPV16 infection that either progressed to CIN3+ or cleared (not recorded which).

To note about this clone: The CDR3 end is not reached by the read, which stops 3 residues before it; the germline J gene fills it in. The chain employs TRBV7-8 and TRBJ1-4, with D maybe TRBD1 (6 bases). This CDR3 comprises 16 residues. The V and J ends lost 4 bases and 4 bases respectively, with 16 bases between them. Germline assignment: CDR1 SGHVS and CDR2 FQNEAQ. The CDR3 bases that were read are TGTGCCAGCAGCTCGACCTACCTCAGGGGTAATGAAAAA. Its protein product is CASSSTYLRGNEK. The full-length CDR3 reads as CASSSTYLRGNEKLFF.

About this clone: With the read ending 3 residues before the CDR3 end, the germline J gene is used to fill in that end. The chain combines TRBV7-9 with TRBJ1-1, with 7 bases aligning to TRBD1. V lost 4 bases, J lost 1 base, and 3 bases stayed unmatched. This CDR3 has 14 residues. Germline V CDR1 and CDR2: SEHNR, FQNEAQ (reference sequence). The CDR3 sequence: CASSSGQRNTEAFF. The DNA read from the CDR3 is TGTGCCAGCAGCTCGGGACAGCGGAACACTGAA.

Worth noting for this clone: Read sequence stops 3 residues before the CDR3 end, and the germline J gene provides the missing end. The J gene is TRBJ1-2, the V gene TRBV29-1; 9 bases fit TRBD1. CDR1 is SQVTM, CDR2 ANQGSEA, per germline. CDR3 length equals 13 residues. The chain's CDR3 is CSVAVRTGVGYTF. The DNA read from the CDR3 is TGCAGCGTTGCGGTAAGGACAGGGGTCGGC.

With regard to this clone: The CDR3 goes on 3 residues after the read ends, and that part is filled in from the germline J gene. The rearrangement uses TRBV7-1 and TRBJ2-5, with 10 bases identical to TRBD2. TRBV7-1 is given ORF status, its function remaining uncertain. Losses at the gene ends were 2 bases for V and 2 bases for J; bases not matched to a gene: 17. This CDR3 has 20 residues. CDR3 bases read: TGTGCCAGCAGCTCACAACGGGCTAGCGGGAGAGGCACCCTTCAAGAGACC. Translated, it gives CASSSQRASGRGTLQET. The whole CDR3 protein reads CASSSQRASGRGTLQETQYF.

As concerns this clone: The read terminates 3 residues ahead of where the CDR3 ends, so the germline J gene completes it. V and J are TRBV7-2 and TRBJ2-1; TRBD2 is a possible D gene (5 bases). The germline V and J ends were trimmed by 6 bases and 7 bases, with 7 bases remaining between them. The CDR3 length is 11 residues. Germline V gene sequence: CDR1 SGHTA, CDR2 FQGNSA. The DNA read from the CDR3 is TGTGCCAGCAGACGGACTAATGAG. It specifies CASRRTNE. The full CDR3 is CASRRTNEQFF. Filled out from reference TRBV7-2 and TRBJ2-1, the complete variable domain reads GAGVSQSPSNKVTEKGKDVELRCDPISGHTALYWYRQSLGQGLEFLIYFQGNSAPDKSGLPSDRFSAERTGGSVSTLTIQRTQQEDSAVYLCASRRTNEQFFGPGTRLTVL.

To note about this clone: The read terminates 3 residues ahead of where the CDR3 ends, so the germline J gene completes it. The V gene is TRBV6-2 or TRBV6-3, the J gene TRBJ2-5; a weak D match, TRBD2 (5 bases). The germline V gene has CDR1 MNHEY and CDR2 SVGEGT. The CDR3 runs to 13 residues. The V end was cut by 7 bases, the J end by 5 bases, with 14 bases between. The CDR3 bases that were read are TGTGCCAGCACCCACCGCCCGGGGGAGACC. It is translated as CASTHRPGET. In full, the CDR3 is CASTHRPGETQYF.

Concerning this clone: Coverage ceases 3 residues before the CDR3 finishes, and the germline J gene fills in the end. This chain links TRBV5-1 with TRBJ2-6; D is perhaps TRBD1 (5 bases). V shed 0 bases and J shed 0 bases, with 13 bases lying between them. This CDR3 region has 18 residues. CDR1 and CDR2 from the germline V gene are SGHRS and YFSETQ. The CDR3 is CASSLGGALSSGANVLTF. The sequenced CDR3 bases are TGCGCCAGCAGCTTGGGTGGGGCCCTGAGCTCTGGGGCCAACGTC.

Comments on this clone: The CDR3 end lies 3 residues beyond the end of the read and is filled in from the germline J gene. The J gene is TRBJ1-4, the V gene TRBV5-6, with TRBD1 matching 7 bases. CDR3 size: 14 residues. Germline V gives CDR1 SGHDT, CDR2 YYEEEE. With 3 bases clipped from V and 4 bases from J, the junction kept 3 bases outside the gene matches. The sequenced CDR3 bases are TGTGCCAGCAGCTCGGGACAGTATAATGAAAAA. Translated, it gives CASSSGQYNEK. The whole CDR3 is CASSSGQYNEKLFF.

The CDR3 loop is CASSLAGDAETQYF. CDR3 bases read: TGCGCCAGCAGCTTAGCGGGAGATGCGGAGACC. V is TRBV5-1 and J is TRBJ2-5, with 8 bases fitting TRBD2. From the germline J gene comes the end of the CDR3, since the read stops 3 residues before it. This CDR3 has 14 residues. CDR1 is SGHRS, CDR2 YFSETQ, per germline. V gave up 2 bases and J gave up 5 bases; unmatched junction bases: 5.